The 2 T cell receptor beta chains in this list originate from one sample, sequenced in a study of T cell responses to AZD1222 COVID-19 vaccine. Generated by immunoSEQ multiplex PCR, the TCRdb table keeps only in-frame clones and is missing some. The sample yields just under 80,000 clones, roughly nine tenths seen once. Here the sequenced sample was peripheral blood, taken 28 days after the second AZD1222 dose. The receptors stem from an adult who received the AZD1222 COVID-19 vaccine.

The chain links TRBV6-2 or TRBV6-3 to TRBJ2-7; possible D gene TRBD1, 6 bases. CDR3 length equals 12 residues. The germline CDR1 and CDR2 sequences are MNHEY and SVGEGT. The V and J ends lost 5 bases and 3 bases respectively, with 8 bases between them. CDR3 amino acids: CASSTQGYEQYF. The CDR3 DNA follows: TGTGCCAGCAGTACACAGGGCTACGAGCAGTACTTC.

The rearrangement links TRBV5-1 to TRBJ1-3; 7 bases align to TRBD1. The junction had 5 bases not matched to a gene; V was cut back by 4 bases and J by 1 base. The CDR3 has 15 amino acids. Germline CDR1 is SGHRS and CDR2 is YFSETQ. CDR3 DNA sequence: TGCGCCAGCAGCGCCCAGACAGGGTCTGGAAACACCATATATTTT. It codes for CASSAQTGSGNTIYF.